This TCR beta chain was retrieved from a study of T-cell reconstitution after alpha-beta-depleted transplantation in children. This clonotype was counted only a few times. The CDR3 contains 17 residues. Germline V CDR1 and CDR2: SGHAT, FQDESV (reference sequence). V was clipped by 5 bases and J by 5 bases; unmatched bases: 12. Preparing the TCRbeta library involved the use of unique molecular identifiers. A single record per CDR3 protein comes from TCRdb applying MiXCR to the PCR reads. The table records over 400,000 distinct CDR3 sequences, about an eighth of them present only once. The chain couples TRBV11-1 to TRBJ2-3; 11 bases are shared with TRBD2. The specimen was PBMCs from the stem cell graft donor, collected from the stem cell graft. This sequence originates from a human donor who donated a stem cell graft to a child with combined immunodeficiency. The CDR3: CASSPGALAGGEDTQYF. In DNA, the CDR3 is TGTGCCAGCAGCCCCGGGGCCCTAGCGGGAGGAGAAGATACGCAGTATTTT. Variable domain in full (rest from reference TRBV11-1 and TRBJ2-3): EAEVAQSPRYKITEKSQAVAFWCDPISGHATLYWYRQILGQGPELLVQFQDESVVDDSQLPKDRFSAERLKGVDSTLKIQPAELGDSAMYLCASSPGALAGGEDTQYFGPGTRLTVL.